This TCR beta chain was retrieved from a study of OX40 agonist ivuxolimab in advanced cancers. Points from the study as a whole: The work left the antigen specificity of expanded peripheral T cells undetermined.

CDR3 length equals 12 residues. Germline CDR1 is ENHRY and CDR2 is SYGVKD. Trimming cost V 2 bases and J 1 base, with 2 bases left between them. As regards this clone: Its antigen is still unknown.

The repertoire was sequenced with immunoSEQ multiplex PCR; TCRdb's copy has only in-frame clones and lacks some. The sample includes under 100,000 clones, about 85% seen only once; the top ten take around 2.3%. Sequencing was performed on CD4+ or CD8+ T cells sorted from blood, taken in a trial of the OX40 agonist ivuxolimab. J is TRBJ1-1 and V is TRBV10-3; D not resolved. This clonotype was obtained from an adult with an advanced solid tumor such as melanoma, head and neck, liver or kidney cancer. The CDR3: CAISERNTEAFF. The CDR3 DNA sequence: TGTGCCATCAGTGAGAGGAACACTGAAGCTTTCTTT.